Presented here are 15 T cell receptor beta chains from one specimen sequenced in a study of cytomegalovirus exposure and HLA in healthy donors. With 60 Vbeta and 13 Jbeta primers, the PCR was carried out. Here immunoSEQ multiplex PCR was the method, and the copy in TCRdb shows in-frame clones only, minus some. Counted here are 100,000 to 150,000 clones, roughly 86% occurring once; the ten biggest clones make up about 1.8%. The sequencing sample was made of PBMCs. The receptors here all came from a man aged 18 to 30 in good health and CMV-seronegative.

V and J are TRBV9 and TRBJ2-3; 8 nucleotides align to TRBD1. V was clipped by 0 bases and J by 4 bases; unmatched bases: 7. Germline V gene sequence: CDR1 SGDLS, CDR2 YYNGEE. The CDR3 loop spans 16 amino acids. The CDR3 here is CASSVDPGGDADTQYF. The CDR3 DNA sequence: TGTGCCAGCAGCGTAGATCCAGGGGGCGACGCAGATACGCAGTATTTT.

This chain links TRBV15 with TRBJ1-1, with TRBD1 as a possible D gene (6 bases). Germline V CDR1 and CDR2: LNHNV, YYDKDF (reference sequence). The CDR3 consists of 13 residues. V lost 1 base and J 8 bases, leaving 11 bases between the germline ends. Here the CDR3 reads CATSRVGGTEAFF. The CDR3 region has the DNA TGTGCCACCAGCAGAGTGGGTGGGACAGAAGCTTTCTTT.

The chain recombines TRBV5-4 with TRBJ1-4, with 8 nucleotides matching TRBD1. Germline values: CDR1 SGHNT, CDR2 YYREEE (reference sequence). Trimming cost V 2 bases and J 8 bases; bases outside gene matches: 5. The CDR3 spans 14 residues. CDR3 DNA: TGTGCCAGCAGCTTCGGACAGGGCTTAGAAAAACTGTTTTTT. Translation gives CASSFGQGLEKLFF.

This clone has a single count. The rearrangement uses TRBV10-2 and TRBJ2-2, with 8 bases lining up with TRBD2. Germline V lookup: CDR1 WSHSY, CDR2 SAAADI. The CDR3 totals 14 residues. The V and J ends lost 7 bases and 4 bases, in that order; junction bases with no gene match: 5. CDR3: CASTAAGGTGELFF. The DNA for the CDR3 is TGCGCCAGCACTGCCGCGGGGGGCACCGGGGAGCTGTTTTTT.

The V and J genes are TRBV7-6 and TRBJ2-5, with 11 nucleotides matching TRBD2. Germline CDR1 SGHVS, CDR2 FNYEAQ. CDR3 length: 15 residues. The J segment lost 5 bases and the V segment lost 2 bases, leaving 4 bases of the junction unmatched. DNA of the CDR3: TGTGCCAGCAGCTTACGACTAGCGGGGTCGGAGACCCAGTACTTC. Translated: CASSLRLAGSETQYF. Supplemented by reference TRBV7-6 and TRBJ2-5, the full variable domain reads GAGVSQSPRYKVTKRGQDVALRCDPISGHVSLYWYRQALGQGPEFLTYFNYEAQQDKSGLPNDRFSAERPEGSISTLTIQRTEQRDSAMYRCASSLRLAGSETQYFGPGTRLLVL.

The chain is built from TRBV5-1 and TRBJ1-4; D is uncertain. V was trimmed by 0 bases and J by 3 bases, leaving 9 bases between them. The germline gives CDR1 SGHRS, CDR2 YFSETQ. This CDR3 region has 15 residues. Here the CDR3 DNA reads TGCGCCAGCAGCTTGGGGGCACCTGCTAATGAAAAACTGTTTTTT. Amino acid sequence: CASSLGAPANEKLFF. Full variable domain (rest looked up from reference TRBV5-1 and TRBJ1-4): KAGVTQTPRYLIKTRGQQVTLSCSPISGHRSVSWYQQTPGQGLQFLFEYFSETQRNKGNFPGRFSGRQFSNSRSEMNVSTLELGDSALYLCASSLGAPANEKLFFGSGTQLSVL.

The chain has TRBV9 and TRBJ2-5, with 11 bases fitting TRBD2. The CDR3 runs 16 residues. Trimming cost V 6 bases and J 5 bases; bases outside gene matches: 12. Germline CDR1 is SGDLS and CDR2 is YYNGEE. CDR3 in amino acids: CASTPSGGQGGETQYF. CDR3 nucleotides: TGTGCCAGCACCCCTAGCGGGGGGCAGGGCGGGGAGACCCAGTACTTC.

The rearrangement links TRBV6-5 to TRBJ2-2, with a tentative D call TRBD1 (5 bases). V was shortened by 2 bases and J by 6 bases, with 16 bases between the two germline ends. The CDR3 sequence is 16 residues long. Germline-derived CDR1 and CDR2 are MNHEY and SVGAGI. The CDR3 is CASSYQKSRQSGELFF. CDR3 nucleotide sequence: TGTGCCAGCAGTTACCAGAAGAGCAGACAGTCCGGGGAGCTGTTTTTT.

The chain combines TRBV7-6 with TRBJ1-1, with TRBD1 identical over 8 bases. J gave up 0 bases and V 0 bases, and 6 bases lay outside the gene matches. Germline V CDR1 and CDR2: SGHVS, FNYEAQ. This CDR3 spans 17 amino acids. The CDR3 bases are TGTGCCAGCAGCTTAGCGACAGGGGAAGTCATGAACACTGAAGCTTTCTTT. Protein product: CASSLATGEVMNTEAFF.

The chain carries TRBV9 and TRBJ2-7; TRBD1 matches 7 bases. The length of the CDR3 is 16 residues. Germline loops: CDR1 SGDLS, CDR2 YYNGEE. The junction had 11 bases not matched to a gene; V was cut back by 2 bases and J by 3 bases. CDR3 nucleotides: TGTGCCAGCAGCGTCGGTTCCGGGACAGCTAACTACGAGCAGTACTTC. This codes for CASSVGSGTANYEQYF. The whole variable domain, remainder taken from reference TRBV9 and TRBJ2-7, is DSGVTQTPKHLITATGQRVTLRCSPRSGDLSVYWYQQSLDQGLQFLIQYYNGEERAKGNILERFSAQQFPDLHSELNLSSLELGDSALYFCASSVGSGTANYEQYFGPGTRLTVT.

The CDR3 protein is CASSWGTGGYEQYF. The CDR3 DNA sequence: TGTGCCAGCAGCTGGGGGACAGGGGGATACGAGCAGTACTTC. J is TRBJ2-7 and V is TRBV5-6; 11 bases align to TRBD1. CDR1 SGHDT and CDR2 YYEEEE come from the germline V gene. The length of the CDR3 is 14 residues. The junction had 3 bases not matched to a gene; V was cut back by 3 bases and J by 4 bases.

The table lists this clone with a few counts. This chain uses TRBV2 with TRBJ1-2; a weak D match, TRBD1 (5 bases). The V and J ends lost 1 base and 8 bases respectively, with 23 bases between them. This CDR3 is built from 17 residues. Germline values: CDR1 SNHLY, CDR2 FYNNEI. The CDR3, as DNA: TGTGCCAGCAGTGAAGTGGGGGATCGTGCGGGGGGGAACGGCTACACCTTC. This codes for CASSEVGDRAGGNGYTF.

The table lists this clone with a few counts. The J gene is TRBJ1-4, the V gene TRBV13; TRBD1 matches at 7 bases. With V trimmed by 6 bases and J by 5 bases, 3 bases remained unmatched. CDR1 and CDR2 (germline): PRHDT, FYEKMQ (reference sequence). The CDR3 spans 13 residues. CDR3 sequence reads: CASRSTGNEKLFF. As DNA, the CDR3 is TGTGCCAGCAGGTCGACAGGGAATGAAAAACTGTTTTTT.

This clone occurred a few times. The chain combines TRBV29-1 with TRBJ2-7; 8 nucleotides align to TRBD1. J gave up 0 bases and V 8 bases, and 6 bases lay outside the gene matches. Germline V gene lookup returns CDR1 SQVTM and CDR2 ANQGSEA. The CDR3 has 13 residues. The CDR3 reads CSFRDRSSYEQYF. In DNA, the CDR3 is TGCAGCTTCCGGGACAGGAGCTCCTACGAGCAGTACTTC.

V gene TRBV7-9 combines with J gene TRBJ1-3; 9 bases are shared with TRBD1. There are 14 residues in the CDR3. Germline V gene data show CDR1 as SEHNR and CDR2 as FQNEAQ (reference sequence). Trimming at V came to 0 bases and at J to 8 bases, leaving 2 bases not matched to a gene. Here the CDR3 DNA reads TGTGCCAGCAGCTTAGCGACAGGGGGAGACACCATATATTTT. As protein: CASSLATGGDTIYF.